The present T cell receptor (beta chain) was sequenced within a study of identical twins. TCRdb re-derived calls from the 5' RACE reads in MiXCR, one entry per CDR3 protein. The profile shows some 710,000 distinct CDR3 sequences, roughly 6% of them singletons. This clonotype was detected ten times or more. The source material was naive T cells sorted from blood. The origin of this receptor is a man in his late teens or twenties in good health.

CDR3 region: CASSLSTDSFEQFF. The CDR3 coding sequence is TGTGCCAGCAGCTTATCTACCGACTCTTTCGAGCAGTTCTTC. The V call is TRBV7-2, the J call TRBJ2-1; D remains ambiguous. The CDR3 has 14 residues. V was clipped by 2 bases and J by 10 bases, with 15 bases between them. Germline CDR1 SGHTA, CDR2 FQGNSA.